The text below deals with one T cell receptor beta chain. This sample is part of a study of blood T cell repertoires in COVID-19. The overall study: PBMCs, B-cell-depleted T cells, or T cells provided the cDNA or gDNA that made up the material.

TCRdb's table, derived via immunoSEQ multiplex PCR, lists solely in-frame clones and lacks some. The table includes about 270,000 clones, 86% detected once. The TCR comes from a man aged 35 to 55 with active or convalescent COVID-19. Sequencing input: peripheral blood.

Written as DNA, the CDR3 is TGTGCCAGCAGTCAGACTAGCGGGAGTATATATGAGCAGTTCTTC. Its translation is CASSQTSGSIYEQFF. The J gene is TRBJ2-1, the V gene TRBV2, with 12 bases that match TRBD2. J gave up 8 bases and V 5 bases, and 7 bases lay outside the gene matches. This CDR3 has 15 amino acids. Germline CDR1 SNHLY, CDR2 FYNNEI.